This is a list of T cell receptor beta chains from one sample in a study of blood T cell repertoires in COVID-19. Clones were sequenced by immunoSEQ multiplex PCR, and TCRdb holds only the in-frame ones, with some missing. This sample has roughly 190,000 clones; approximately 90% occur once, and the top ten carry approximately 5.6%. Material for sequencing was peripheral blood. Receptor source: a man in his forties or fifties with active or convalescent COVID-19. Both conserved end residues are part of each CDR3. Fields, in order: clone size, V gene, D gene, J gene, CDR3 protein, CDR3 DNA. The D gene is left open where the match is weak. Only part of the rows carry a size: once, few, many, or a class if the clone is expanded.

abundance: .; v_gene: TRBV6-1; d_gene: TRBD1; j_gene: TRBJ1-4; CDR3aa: CASSEPGGLGEKLFF; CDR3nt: TGTGCCAGCAGTGAACCAGGGGGCCTCGGTGAAAAACTGTTTTTT
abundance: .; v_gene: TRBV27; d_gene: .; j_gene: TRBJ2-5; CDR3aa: CASSFLSAGKETQYF; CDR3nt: TGTGCCAGCAGTTTCTTGTCGGCGGGGAAAGAGACCCAGTACTTC
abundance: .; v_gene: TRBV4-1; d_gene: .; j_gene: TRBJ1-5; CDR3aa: CASSQYRTDQPQHF; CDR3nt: TGCGCCAGCAGCCAATACCGGACAGATCAGCCCCAGCATTTT
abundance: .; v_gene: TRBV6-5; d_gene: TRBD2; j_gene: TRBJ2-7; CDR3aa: CASRSSGSYGEQYF; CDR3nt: TGTGCCAGCAGGTCTAGCGGGAGTTACGGCGAGCAGTACTTC
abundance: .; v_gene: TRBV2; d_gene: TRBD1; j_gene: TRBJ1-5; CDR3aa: CASSEGQGAIQPQHF; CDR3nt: TGTGCCAGCAGTGAGGGACAGGGGGCGATTCAGCCCCAGCATTTT
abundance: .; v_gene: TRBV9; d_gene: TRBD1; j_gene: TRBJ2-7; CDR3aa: CASSVGTGGSYEQYF; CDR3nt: TGTGCCAGCAGTGTAGGGACAGGGGGGAGCTACGAGCAGTACTTC
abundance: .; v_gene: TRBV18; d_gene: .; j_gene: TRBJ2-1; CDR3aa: CASSPGQYNEQFF; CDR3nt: TGTGCCAGCTCACCCGGACAGTACAATGAGCAGTTCTTC
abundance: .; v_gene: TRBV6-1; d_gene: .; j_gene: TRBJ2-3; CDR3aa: CASSGTYTQYF; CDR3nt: TGTGCCAGCAGTGGGACTTATACGCAGTATTTT
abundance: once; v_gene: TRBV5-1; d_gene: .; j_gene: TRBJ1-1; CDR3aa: CASSGQMNTEAFF; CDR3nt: TGCGCCAGCAGCGGACAGATGAACACTGAAGCTTTCTTT
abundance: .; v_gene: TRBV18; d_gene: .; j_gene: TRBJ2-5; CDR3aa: CASSPRGLQETQYF; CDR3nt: TGTGCCAGCTCACCACGTGGCTTACAAGAGACCCAGTACTTC
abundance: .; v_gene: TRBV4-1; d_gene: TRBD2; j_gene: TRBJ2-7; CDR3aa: CASSQEGTRSHEQYF; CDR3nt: TGCGCCAGCAGCCAAGAGGGGACTAGGAGCCACGAGCAGTACTTC
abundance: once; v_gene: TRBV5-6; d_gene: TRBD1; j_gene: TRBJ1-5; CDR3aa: CASSNRQGGNQPQHF; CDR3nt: TGTGCCAGCAGCAACCGACAGGGTGGCAATCAGCCCCAGCATTTT
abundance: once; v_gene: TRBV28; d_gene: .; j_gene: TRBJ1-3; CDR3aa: CASSLPGSGNTIYF; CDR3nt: TGTGCCAGCAGTTTGCCGGGGTCTGGAAACACCATATATTTT
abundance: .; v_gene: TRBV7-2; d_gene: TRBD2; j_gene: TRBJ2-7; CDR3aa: CASSLFFRGSGGDGEQYF; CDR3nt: TGTGCCAGCAGCTTATTTTTCCGCGGTAGCGGGGGTGATGGCGAGCAGTACTTC
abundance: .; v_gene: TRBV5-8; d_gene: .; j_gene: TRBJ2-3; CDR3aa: CANLRGSRYTDTQYF; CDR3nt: TGTGCCAACTTGCGGGGTAGCAGGTACACAGATACGCAGTATTTT
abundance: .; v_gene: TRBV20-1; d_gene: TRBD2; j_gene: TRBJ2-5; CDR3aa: CSAGESGRYQETQYF; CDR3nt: TGCAGTGCTGGTGAGAGCGGGAGGTACCAAGAGACCCAGTACTTC
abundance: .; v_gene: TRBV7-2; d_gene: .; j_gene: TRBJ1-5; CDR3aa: CASSLRTANQPQHF; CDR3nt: TGTGCCAGCAGCTTACGGACAGCGAATCAGCCCCAGCATTTT
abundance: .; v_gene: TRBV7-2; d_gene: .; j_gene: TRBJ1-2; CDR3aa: CASSLGGQRNYGYTF; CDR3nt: TGTGCCAGCAGCTTAGGAGGACAGCGAAACTATGGCTACACCTTC
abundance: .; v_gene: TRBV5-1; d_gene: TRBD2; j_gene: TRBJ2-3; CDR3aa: CASSSFLTSGGTDTQYF; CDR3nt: TGCGCCAGCAGCTCCTTCCTGACTAGCGGGGGCACAGATACGCAGTATTTT
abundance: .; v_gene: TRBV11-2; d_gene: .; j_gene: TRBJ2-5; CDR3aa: CASSLDAGLLETQYF; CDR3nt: TGTGCCAGCAGCTTAGATGCAGGTCTCTTAGAGACCCAGTACTTC
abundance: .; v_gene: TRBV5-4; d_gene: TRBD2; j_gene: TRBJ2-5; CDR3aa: CASSTPSGRSKETQYF; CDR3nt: TGTGCCAGCAGCACCCCTAGCGGGAGGAGCAAAGAGACCCAGTACTTC
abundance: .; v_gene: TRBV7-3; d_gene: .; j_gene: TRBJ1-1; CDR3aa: CASSSQINTEAFF; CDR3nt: TGTGCCAGCAGCTCCCAGATAAACACTGAAGCTTTCTTT
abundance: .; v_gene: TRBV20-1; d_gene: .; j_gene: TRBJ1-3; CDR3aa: CSASLGASSGNTIYF; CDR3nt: TGCAGTGCTAGTCTAGGGGCGAGCTCTGGAAACACCATATATTTT
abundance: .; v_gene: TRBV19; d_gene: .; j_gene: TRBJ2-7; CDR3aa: CASSIRATPYEQYF; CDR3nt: TGTGCCAGTAGTATCAGGGCGACTCCCTACGAGCAGTACTTC
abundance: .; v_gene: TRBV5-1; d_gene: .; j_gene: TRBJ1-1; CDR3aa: CASSPAGVNTEAFF; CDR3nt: TGCGCCAGCAGCCCAGCGGGGGTGAACACTGAAGCTTTCTTT
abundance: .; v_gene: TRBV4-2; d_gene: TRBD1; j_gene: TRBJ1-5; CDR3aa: CASSPEGAPGNSNQPQHF; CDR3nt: TGTGCCAGCAGCCCAGAGGGGGCACCTGGGAATAGCAATCAGCCCCAGCATTTT
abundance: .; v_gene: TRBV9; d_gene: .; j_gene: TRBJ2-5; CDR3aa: CASSVTLGQETQYF; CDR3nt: TGTGCCAGCAGCGTAACACTAGGCCAAGAGACCCAGTACTTC
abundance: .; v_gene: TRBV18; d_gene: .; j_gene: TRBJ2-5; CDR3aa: CASSPSRQETQYF; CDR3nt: TGTGCCAGTTCACCGTCCAGACAAGAGACCCAGTACTTC
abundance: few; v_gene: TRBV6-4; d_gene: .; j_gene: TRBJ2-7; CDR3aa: CASSPSSEHYEQYF; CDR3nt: TGTGCCAGCAGTCCATCTAGCGAGCACTACGAGCAGTACTTC
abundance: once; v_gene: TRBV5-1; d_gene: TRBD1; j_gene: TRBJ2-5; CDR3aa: CASSFGTGRETQYF; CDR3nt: TGCGCCAGCAGCTTCGGGACAGGGCGAGAGACCCAGTACTTC
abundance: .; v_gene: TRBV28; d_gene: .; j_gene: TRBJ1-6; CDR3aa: CASRNQRGTYNSPLHF; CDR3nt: TGTGCCAGCCGAAACCAAAGGGGTACCTATAATTCACCCCTCCACTTT
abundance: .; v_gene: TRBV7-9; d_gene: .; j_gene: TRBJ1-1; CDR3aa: CASSTSHGTEAFF; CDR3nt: TGTGCCAGCAGCACATCACACGGGACTGAAGCTTTCTTT
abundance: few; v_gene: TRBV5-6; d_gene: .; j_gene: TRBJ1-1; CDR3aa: CASSFDPTFTNTEAFF; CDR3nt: TGTGCCAGCAGCTTCGACCCGACATTTACGAACACTGAAGCTTTCTTT
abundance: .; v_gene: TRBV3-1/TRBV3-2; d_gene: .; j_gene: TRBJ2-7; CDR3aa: CASSQDLPGTYEQYF; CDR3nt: TGTGCCAGCAGCCAAGATCTGCCAGGGACCTACGAGCAGTACTTC
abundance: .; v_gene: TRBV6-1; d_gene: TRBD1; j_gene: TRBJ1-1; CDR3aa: CASSEDFFGTDYTEAFF; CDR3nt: TGTGCCAGCAGTGAAGATTTCTTTGGGACAGACTACACTGAAGCTTTCTTT
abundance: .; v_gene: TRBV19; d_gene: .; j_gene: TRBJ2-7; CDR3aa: CASSTIRGNKAYEQYF; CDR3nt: TGTGCCAGTAGTACCATCAGGGGAAATAAAGCCTACGAGCAGTACTTC
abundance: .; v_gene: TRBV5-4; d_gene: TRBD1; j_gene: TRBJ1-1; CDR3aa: CASSSTGGMNTEAFF; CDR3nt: TGTGCCAGCAGCTCAACAGGGGGGATGAACACTGAAGCTTTCTTT
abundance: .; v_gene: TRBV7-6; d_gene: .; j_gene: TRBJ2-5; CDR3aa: CASSTFQASETQYF; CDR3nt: TGTGCCAGCAGCACGTTCCAGGCCAGTGAGACCCAGTACTTC
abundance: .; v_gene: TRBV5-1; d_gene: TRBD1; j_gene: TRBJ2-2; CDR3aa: CASSGTGDTGELFF; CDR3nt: TGCGCCAGCAGCGGTACAGGGGACACCGGGGAGCTGTTTTTT
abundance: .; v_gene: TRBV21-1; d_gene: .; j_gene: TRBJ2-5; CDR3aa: CAAIGGQGETQYF; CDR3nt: TGTGCCGCTATAGGGGGCCAAGGGGAGACCCAGTACTTC